This T cell receptor (beta chain) came from a study of shared clonotypes between healthy human individuals. The CDR3 has 16 amino acids. With V trimmed by 3 bases and J by 5 bases, 4 bases remained unmatched. Per the germline V gene, CDR1 is SGHDN and CDR2 is FVKESK. Sequenced by immunoSEQ multiplex PCR; TCRdb stores in-frame clones only, minus some. Of some 2,500,000 clones detected, less than 95% appear once; the ten largest clones hold 0.3% to 0.45%. Concerning this clone: The target antigen is unknown.

Study-level results: Non-shared clonotypes were found to have lower generation probabilities than the clonotypes that were shared by all four of the sorted-subset donors. Sharing across four donors was highest in naive CD4 (roughly 5%) and lowest in memory CD8 (0.4%).

The rearrangement joins TRBV14 to TRBJ2-3, with TRBD2 matching over 14 bases. Sequences were obtained from naive CD4+ T cells from PBMCs. Subset specified: CD45RA+ positively selected. The sequence derives from a man younger than 35 in good health. Some clones in this sample may be carry-over from other donors' samples. Here the CDR3 reads CASSHRLAGGGDTQYF. As DNA, the CDR3 is TGTGCCAGCAGCCATCGACTAGCGGGAGGGGGAGATACGCAGTATTTT. The full variable domain, with the rest looked up from reference TRBV14 and TRBJ2-3, is EAGVTQFPSHSVIEKGQTVTLRCDPISGHDNLYWYRRVMGKEIKFLLHFVKESKQDESGMPNNRFLAERTGGTYSTLKVQPAELEDSGVYFCASSHRLAGGGDTQYFGPGTRLTVL.